A selection of T cell receptor beta chains follows, all from one sample in a study of blood T cell repertoires in COVID-19. TCRdb's table, derived via immunoSEQ multiplex PCR, lists solely in-frame clones and lacks some. The sample comprises approximately 140,000 clones, 88% of which are singletons, and roughly 2.2% rests with the top ten. Sequencing was performed on peripheral blood. The receptors shown here come from a man aged 65-85 years with active COVID-19. Both conserved end residues are part of each CDR3. A D gene is named only where the DNA matches it firmly. Clone size is stated in some rows and not others, as once, few, many or a class when expanded.

>TRBD2|NA|TRBV13|TRBJ2-5
TGTGCCAGCAGCTTAGGAAGGTGGGGGGGGACCCAGTACTTC
CASSLGRWGGTQYF
>TRBD1|NA|TRBV7-8|TRBJ2-7
TGTGCCAGCAGCCGGGACAGGTATCACGAGCAGTACTTC
CASSRDRYHEQYF
>TRBD2|NA|TRBV6-6|TRBJ2-7
TGTGCCAGCAGTTACGGGGGGAGGGTAGGGGAGCAGTACTTC
CASSYGGRVGEQYF
>TRBD1|NA|TRBV11-2|TRBJ2-2
TGTGCCAGCAGCGTAAACAGGGGGCAGAACACCGGGGAGCTGTTTTTT
CASSVNRGQNTGELFF
>NA|NA|TRBV19|TRBJ2-2
TGTGCCAGTAGTATAGACGCCCTAGTGAGGACCGGGGAGCTGTTTTTT
CASSIDALVRTGELFF
>TRBD1|NA|TRBV12-3/TRBV12-4|TRBJ1-4
TGTGCCAGCGGACAGGGGGTGACTTTAAAACTGTTTTTT
CASGQGVTLKLFF
>NA|NA|TRBV10-3|TRBJ1-1
TGTGCCATCAGTGAGTCGAGGGGGAGAACCAACACTGAAGCTTTCTTT
CAISESRGRTNTEAFF
>NA|NA|TRBV18|TRBJ2-1
TGTGCCAGCTCACCGAGTACAGGGACCTACAATGAGCAGTTCTTC
CASSPSTGTYNEQFF
>NA|NA|TRBV27|TRBJ2-5
TGTGCCAGCAGTTTACGTGGCTCGCTGATATTAGAGACCCAGTACTTC
CASSLRGSLILETQYF
>NA|NA|TRBV5-4|TRBJ1-2
TGTGCCAGCAGCTTACAGGGCTCTAACTATGGCTACACCTTC
CASSLQGSNYGYTF
>TRBD1|NA|TRBV6-6|TRBJ1-6
TGTGCCAGCGGGGACAGGTCGAGCTCCTATAATTCACCCCTCCACTTT
CASGDRSSSYNSPLHF
>NA|once|TRBV6-4|TRBJ2-3
TGTGCCAGCAGTGCAGGAGGCTTCACAGATACGCAGTATTTT
CASSAGGFTDTQYF
>TRBD2|NA|TRBV4-3|TRBJ2-7
TGCGCCAGCAGCCAACATAGCGGGAGCGACGCCTACGAGCAGTACTTC
CASSQHSGSDAYEQYF
>TRBD2|NA|TRBV4-3|TRBJ2-1
TGCGCCAGCAGCCAAGGGCCTAGCGGGAGTCTCGATGAGCAGTTCTTC
CASSQGPSGSLDEQFF
>NA|once|TRBV7-2|TRBJ2-7
TGTGCCAGCAGCTCAAACAGGGCTACGTACTACGAGCAGTACTTC
CASSSNRATYYEQYF
>NA|NA|TRBV7-3|TRBJ1-5
TGTGCCAGCAGCTTAAAGGCGGGGGCCCAGCATTTT
CASSLKAGAQHF
>TRBD1|NA|TRBV7-2|TRBJ2-2
TGTGCCAGCAGCTCGGGACCCTGGACAGGGGGCTCCGGGGAGCTGTTTTTT
CASSSGPWTGGSGELFF
>TRBD1|NA|TRBV30|TRBJ1-3
TGTGCCTGGAGTGTATTTTGGGAACAGGGGGCTGGAAACACCATATATTTT
CAWSVFWEQGAGNTIYF
>TRBD2|NA|TRBV6-5|TRBJ2-1
TGTGCCAGCAGCCAAGGGACTAGCGGAAACAATGAGCAGTTCTTC
CASSQGTSGNNEQFF
>NA|NA|TRBV18|TRBJ2-5
TGTGCCAGCTCACCACCCCAGGAAAAAGAGACCCAGTACTTC
CASSPPQEKETQYF
>TRBD2|NA|TRBV4-1|TRBJ2-1
TGCGCCAGCAGTCCAGCTCTAGCGGGAGCCTACAATGAGCAGTTCTTC
CASSPALAGAYNEQFF
>NA|NA|TRBV5-5|TRBJ2-6
TGTGCCAGCAGCTTGTCCCTAGCCCTGGTTGCTGGGGCCAACGTCCTGACTTTC
CASSLSLALVAGANVLTF
>NA|NA|TRBV4-3|TRBJ2-3
TGCGCCAGCAGCCAAGATGGGGAGACTAAAGCAGATACGCAGTATTTT
CASSQDGETKADTQYF
>NA|NA|TRBV28|TRBJ1-2
TGTGCCAGCAGTTTACTGACACGGAGGATCGATGGCTACACCTTC
CASSLLTRRIDGYTF
>TRBD1|NA|TRBV28|TRBJ1-5
TGTGCCAGCAGATATGACAGGGATCAGCCCCAGCATTTT
CASRYDRDQPQHF
>TRBD1|once|TRBV30|TRBJ1-5
TGTGCCTGGGAACCCGGGACAGGCAACGCCTTTGGCAATCAGCCCCAGCATTTT
CAWEPGTGNAFGNQPQHF
>TRBD1|NA|TRBV7-9|TRBJ2-3
TGTGCCAGCAGCTTATGGACAGGGGTCACAGATACGCAGTATTTT
CASSLWTGVTDTQYF
>NA|NA|TRBV6-6|TRBJ2-7
TGTGCCAGCAGGCCGAGGGAAGGGCCCTACGAGCAGTACTTC
CASRPREGPYEQYF
>NA|once|TRBV11-2|TRBJ2-7
TGTGCCAGCAGCTTAGGCCCCGCGAGGGAGTACTTC
CASSLGPAREYF
>TRBD1|NA|TRBV2|TRBJ1-3
TGTGCCAGCAGTCGGGACAGACTGGGAAACACCATATATTTT
CASSRDRLGNTIYF
>NA|NA|TRBV9|TRBJ1-1
TGTGCCAGCAGCGTCGACATGGCCACTGAAGCTTTCTTT
CASSVDMATEAFF
>NA|NA|TRBV27|TRBJ1-1
TGTGCCAGCAGTTTCTTGGCAACGGGGGGTCCTGAAGCTTTCTTT
CASSFLATGGPEAFF
>TRBD1|NA|TRBV24-1|TRBJ2-2
TGTGCCACCAGTGATCCGGGACAGGCCGCCGGGGAGCTGTTTTTT
CATSDPGQAAGELFF
>TRBD2|NA|TRBV6-4|TRBJ2-1
TGTGCCAGCAGCTCGACTAGCGGGGACTACAATGAGCAGTTCTTC
CASSSTSGDYNEQFF
>NA|NA|TRBV18|TRBJ2-4
TGTGCCAGCGCGAGCGGGCCCCTAGCCAAAAACATTCAGTACTTC
CASASGPLAKNIQYF
>TRBD1|once|TRBV5-1|TRBJ1-4
TGCGCCAGCAGCTGGGACAGAAAAAAGGAAAAACTGTTTTTT
CASSWDRKKEKLFF